This TCR beta chain came from a study of glioma-infiltrating T cells after dendritic cell vaccination. The CDR3 totals 12 residues. The V end lost 8 bases, the J end lost 2 bases, and 12 bases lay between the germline ends. Germline V gene sequence: CDR1 GTSNPN, CDR2 SVGIG (reference sequence). Method: immunoSEQ multiplex PCR; TCRdb's copy keeps in-frame clones and lacks some. The repertoire holds over 80,000 clones, with approximately 80% as singletons. The time point is: after dendritic cell vaccination, including at tumor progression/relapse. The V call is TRBV30, the J call TRBJ1-1; no clear D gene. The TCR sequence derives from a human donor with glioblastoma. The sample here was blood, taken after dendritic cell vaccination. As DNA, the CDR3 is TGTGCCCCACCCCTTAGAAACACTGAAGCTTTCTTT. Encoded protein: CAPPLRNTEAFF.